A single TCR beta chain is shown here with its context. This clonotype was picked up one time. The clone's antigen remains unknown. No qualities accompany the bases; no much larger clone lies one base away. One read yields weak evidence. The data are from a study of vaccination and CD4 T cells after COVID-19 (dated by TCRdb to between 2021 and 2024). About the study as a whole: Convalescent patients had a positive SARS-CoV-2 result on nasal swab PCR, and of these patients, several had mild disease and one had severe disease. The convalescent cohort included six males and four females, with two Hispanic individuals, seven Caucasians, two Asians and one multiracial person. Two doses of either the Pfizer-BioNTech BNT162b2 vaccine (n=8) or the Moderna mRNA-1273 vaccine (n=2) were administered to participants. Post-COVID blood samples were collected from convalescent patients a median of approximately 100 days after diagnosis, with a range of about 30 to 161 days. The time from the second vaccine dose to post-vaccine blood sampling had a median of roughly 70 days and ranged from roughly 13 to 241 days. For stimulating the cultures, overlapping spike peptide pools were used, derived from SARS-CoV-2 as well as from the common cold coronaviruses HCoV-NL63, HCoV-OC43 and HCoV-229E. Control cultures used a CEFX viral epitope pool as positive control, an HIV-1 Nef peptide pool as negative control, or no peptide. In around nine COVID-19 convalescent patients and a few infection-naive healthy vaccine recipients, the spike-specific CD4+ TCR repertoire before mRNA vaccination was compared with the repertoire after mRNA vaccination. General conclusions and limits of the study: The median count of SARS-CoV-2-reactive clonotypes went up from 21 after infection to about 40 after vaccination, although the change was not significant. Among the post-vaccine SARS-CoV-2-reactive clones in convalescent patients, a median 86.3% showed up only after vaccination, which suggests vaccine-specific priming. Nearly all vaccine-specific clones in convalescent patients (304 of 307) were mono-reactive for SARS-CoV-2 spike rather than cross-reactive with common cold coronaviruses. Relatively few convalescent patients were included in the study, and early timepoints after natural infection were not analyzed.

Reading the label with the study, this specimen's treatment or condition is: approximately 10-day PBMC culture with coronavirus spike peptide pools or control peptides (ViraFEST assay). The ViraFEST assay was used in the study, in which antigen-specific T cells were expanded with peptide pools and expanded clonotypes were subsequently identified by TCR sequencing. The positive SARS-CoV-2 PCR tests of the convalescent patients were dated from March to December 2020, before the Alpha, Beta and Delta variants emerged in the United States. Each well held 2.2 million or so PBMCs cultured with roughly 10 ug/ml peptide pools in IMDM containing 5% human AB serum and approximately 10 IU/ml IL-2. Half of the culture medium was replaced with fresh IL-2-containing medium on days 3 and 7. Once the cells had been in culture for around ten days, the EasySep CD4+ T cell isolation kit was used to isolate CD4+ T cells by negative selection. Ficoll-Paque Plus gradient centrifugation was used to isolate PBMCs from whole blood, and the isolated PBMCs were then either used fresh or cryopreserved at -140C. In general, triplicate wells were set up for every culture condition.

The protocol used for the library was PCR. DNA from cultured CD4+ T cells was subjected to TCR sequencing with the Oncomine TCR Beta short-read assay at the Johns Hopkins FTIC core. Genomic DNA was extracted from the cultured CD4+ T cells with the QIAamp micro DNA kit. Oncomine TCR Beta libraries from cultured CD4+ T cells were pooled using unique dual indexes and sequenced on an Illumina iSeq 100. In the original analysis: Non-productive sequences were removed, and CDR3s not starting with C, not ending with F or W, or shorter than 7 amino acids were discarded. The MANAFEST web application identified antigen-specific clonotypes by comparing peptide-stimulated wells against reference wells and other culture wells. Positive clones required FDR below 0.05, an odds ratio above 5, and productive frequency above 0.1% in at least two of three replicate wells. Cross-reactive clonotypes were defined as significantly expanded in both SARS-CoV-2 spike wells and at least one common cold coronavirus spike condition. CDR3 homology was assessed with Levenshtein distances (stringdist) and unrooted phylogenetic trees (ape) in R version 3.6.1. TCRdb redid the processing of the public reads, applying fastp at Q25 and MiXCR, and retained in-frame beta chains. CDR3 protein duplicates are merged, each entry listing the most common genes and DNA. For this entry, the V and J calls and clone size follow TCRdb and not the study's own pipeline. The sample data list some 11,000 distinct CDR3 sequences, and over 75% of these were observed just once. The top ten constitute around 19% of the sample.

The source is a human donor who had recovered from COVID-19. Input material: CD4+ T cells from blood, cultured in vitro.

CDR3 loop: CASSYEGASEAFF. The nucleotide sequence reads TGTGCCAGCAGTTACGAGGGGGCGTCTGAAGCTTTCTTT. The rearranged chain carries TRBV6-5 and TRBJ1-1; the central 7 bases match TRBD1. Germline trimming: 2 bases from V, 6 bases from J; junction bases outside gene matches: 3. From the cysteine up to the phenylalanine, the CDR3 has a length of 13 residues. Kept here is only the CDR3 DNA, which spans 39 bases and is read in frame from base 1. Based on the germline V gene, the CDR1 and CDR2 sequences are MNHEY and SVGAGI.